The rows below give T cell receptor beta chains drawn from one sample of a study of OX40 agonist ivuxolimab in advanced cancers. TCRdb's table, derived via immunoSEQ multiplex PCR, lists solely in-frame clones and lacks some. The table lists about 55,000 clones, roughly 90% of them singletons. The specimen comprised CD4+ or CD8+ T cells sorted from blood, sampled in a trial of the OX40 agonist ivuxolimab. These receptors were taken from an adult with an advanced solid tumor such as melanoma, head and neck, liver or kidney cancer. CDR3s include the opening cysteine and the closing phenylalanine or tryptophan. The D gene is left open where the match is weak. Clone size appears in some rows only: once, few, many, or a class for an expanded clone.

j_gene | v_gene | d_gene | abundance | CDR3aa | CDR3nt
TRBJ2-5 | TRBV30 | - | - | CAWSGDFQETQYF | TGTGCCTGGAGTGGGGACTTTCAAGAGACCCAGTACTTC
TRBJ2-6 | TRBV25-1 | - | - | CASSDSLVAGANVLTF | TGTGCCAGCAGTGATTCCCTGGTAGCCGGGGCCAACGTCCTGACTTTC
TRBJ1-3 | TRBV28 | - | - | CASRLSEPSGNTIYF | TGTGCCAGCAGGCTCTCTGAGCCCTCTGGAAACACCATATATTTT
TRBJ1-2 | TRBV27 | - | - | CASRGAWRGGYTF | TGTGCCAGCAGGGGGGCCTGGCGGGGTGGCTACACCTTC
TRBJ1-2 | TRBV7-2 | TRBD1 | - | CASFRTGTNYGYTF | TGTGCCAGCTTTCGGACAGGAACTAACTATGGCTACACCTTC
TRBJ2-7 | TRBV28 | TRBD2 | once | CASSTPAGVNYEQYF | TGTGCCAGCAGTACCCCTGCGGGAGTTAACTACGAGCAGTACTTC
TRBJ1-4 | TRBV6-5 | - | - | CASAILEPTNEKLFF | TGTGCCAGCGCCATACTCGAACCAACTAATGAAAAACTGTTTTTT
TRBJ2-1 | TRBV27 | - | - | CASSLDSYNEQFF | TGTGCCAGCAGTTTAGACTCTTACAATGAGCAGTTCTTC
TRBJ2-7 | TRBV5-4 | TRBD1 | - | CASSPRTGESYEQYF | TGTGCCAGCAGCCCCCGGACAGGGGAATCCTACGAGCAGTACTTC
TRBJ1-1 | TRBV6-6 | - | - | CASSYSVRNTEAFF | TGTGCCAGCAGTTACTCGGTTCGGAACACTGAAGCTTTCTTT
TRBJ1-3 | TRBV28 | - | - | CASSLPGRGGNTIYF | TGTGCCAGCAGTTTGCCAGGGAGAGGAGGAAACACCATATATTTT
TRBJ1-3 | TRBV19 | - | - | CASSISGISGNTIYF | TGTGCCAGTAGTATCTCGGGAATCTCTGGAAACACCATATATTTT
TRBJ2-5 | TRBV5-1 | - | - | CASSLKGPQETQYF | TGCGCCAGCAGCTTGAAAGGGCCCCAAGAGACCCAGTACTTC
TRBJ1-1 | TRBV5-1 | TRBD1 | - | CASSPQPTRTGMVNTEAFF | TGCGCCAGCAGCCCCCAACCGACTCGGACAGGGATGGTGAACACTGAAGCTTTCTTT
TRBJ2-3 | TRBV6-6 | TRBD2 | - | CASSRTSGRGGDTQYF | TGTGCCAGCAGCCGGACTAGCGGGAGGGGGGGGGATACGCAGTATTTT
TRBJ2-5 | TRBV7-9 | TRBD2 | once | CASSLPLAGSETQYF | TGTGCCAGCAGCTTACCGCTAGCGGGAAGTGAGACCCAGTACTTC
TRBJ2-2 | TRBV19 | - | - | CASIDGRSPGELFF | TGTGCCAGTATAGACGGCAGGTCTCCCGGGGAGCTGTTTTTT
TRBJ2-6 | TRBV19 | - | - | CASSQGAGANVLTF | TGTGCCAGTTCACAAGGGGCTGGGGCCAACGTCCTGACTTTC
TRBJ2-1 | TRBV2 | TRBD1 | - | CASSPPGTGVYNEQFF | TGTGCCAGCAGCCCCCCCGGGACAGGAGTATACAATGAGCAGTTCTTC
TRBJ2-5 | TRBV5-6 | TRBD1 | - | CASSTTYQGEETQYF | TGTGCCAGCAGCACCACGTATCAGGGGGAAGAGACCCAGTACTTC
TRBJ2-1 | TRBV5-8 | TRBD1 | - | CASSLDRGFQFF | TGTGCCAGCAGCTTGGACAGGGGTTTTCAGTTCTTC
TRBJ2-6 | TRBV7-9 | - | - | CASSPATGANVLTF | TGTGCCAGCAGCCCAGCAACTGGGGCCAACGTCCTGACTTTC
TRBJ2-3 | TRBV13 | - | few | CASSADRGLATQYF | TGTGCCAGCAGCGCGGACAGGGGACTAGCTACGCAGTATTTT
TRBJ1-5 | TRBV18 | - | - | CASSPRAVTSDQPQHF | TGTGCCAGCTCACCACGGGCCGTAACGTCCGATCAGCCCCAGCATTTT
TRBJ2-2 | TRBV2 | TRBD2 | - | CATLRSGGADTGELFF | TGTGCCACCCTGAGAAGCGGGGGGGCGGACACCGGGGAGCTGTTTTTT
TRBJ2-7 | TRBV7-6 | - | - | CASSGRSSYEQYF | TGTGCCAGCAGCGGGCGGAGCTCCTACGAGCAGTACTTC
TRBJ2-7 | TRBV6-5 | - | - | CASSVVDEQYF | TGTGCCAGCAGTGTGGTAGACGAGCAGTACTTC
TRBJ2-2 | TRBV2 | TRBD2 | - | CASSYRLAGEIVTGELFF | TGTGCCAGCAGTTACCGACTAGCGGGGGAGATTGTCACTGGGGAGCTGTTTTTT
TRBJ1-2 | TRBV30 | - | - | CAWRDSGYTF | TGTGCCTGGAGGGACTCTGGCTACACCTTC
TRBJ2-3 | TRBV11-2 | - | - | CASSGFLTDTQYF | TGTGCCAGCAGCGGATTCCTCACAGATACGCAGTATTTT